This T cell receptor (beta chain) was profiled in a study of T cells in Graves' hyperthyroidism and ophthalmopathy. Findings and limits, study-wide: Blood also contained most expanded thyroid clonotypes above 0.001. The model identified upcoming ophthalmopathy a median approximately 6.4 months ahead of onset. A 13 V-J model separated ophthalmopathy from stable hyperthyroidism.

Authors of the study amplified TCR beta CDR3 regions from RNA transcripts. A set of HTBI primers served as the primers for a first-round RT-PCR of the TCR CDR3. TCRdb ran MiXCR on the multiplex PCR reads and lists one entry per CDR3 protein. Of 450,000 to 700,000 distinct CDR3 sequences detected, under 60% appear once; the ten largest clones hold 15% to 20%. The CDR3 covers 16 residues. CDR1 is SGHTA, CDR2 FQGNSA, per germline. V gave up 6 bases and J gave up 8 bases; unmatched junction bases: 15. Pregnant or lactating patients were excluded, as were those with uncontrolled infection or other autoimmune disease. Turning to this clonotype: Its antigen is still unknown.

This receptor was identified in an adult woman with Graves' disease, either hyperthyroidism or ophthalmopathy (not recorded which). The V call is TRBV7-2, the J call TRBJ1-2; 10 positions match TRBD1. Sequences were obtained from peripheral blood or thyroid tissue (not recorded which). CDR3 DNA: TGTGCCAGCAGTGCTCGGGACAGGGGCGAACTGGGAGGCTACACCTTC. Encoded protein: CASSARDRGELGGYTF.